A single sample gave rise to the 25 T cell receptor beta chains below, sequenced in a study of vaccination effects on CD4 cells after COVID-19. Viral peptide pool expansion of antigen-specific CD4+ T cells preceded sequencing in the ViraFEST assay. Scientists isolated CD4+ T cells after a roughly 9-day culture period ended. Infection with SARS-CoV-2 occurred in the person between March and December 2020, and PCR confirmed it. Their cognate antigens are unknown. Some clones are missing from TCRdb's copy, which holds only in-frame ones; the method was immunoSEQ multiplex PCR. This repertoire shows under 35,000 clones, approximately 72% found once; its top ten account for under 35%. The input for sequencing was CD4+ T cells from PBMCs cultured with a peptide pool, taken before COVID-19 vaccination. The receptors shown here come from a human donor who had a prior SARS-CoV-2 infection.

The rearrangement joins TRBV6-2 or TRBV6-3 to TRBJ2-7, with TRBD2 matching 9 bases. The germline gives CDR1 MNHEY, CDR2 SVGEGT. Germline trimming cut 0 bases from V and 2 bases from J; bases unmatched to any gene: 2. CDR3 length: 15 amino acids. The CDR3 DNA follows: TGTGCCAGCAGTTACTCTAGCGGGAGTACCTACGAGCAGTACTTC. It specifies CASSYSSGSTYEQYF.

This clone was counted between two and nine times. The V and J genes are TRBV7-9 and TRBJ1-2; perhaps TRBD1 as D (5 bases). Per germline, CDR1 SEHNR and CDR2 FQNEAQ (reference sequence). CDR3 length: 16 amino acids. V was pared by 1 base and J by 4 bases, with 16 bases between. Here the CDR3 DNA reads TGTGCCAGCAGCTTAGATTTGTGGGGCCTTGGCTATGGCTACACCTTC. Translation gives CASSLDLWGLGYGYTF.

This clone was detected once. CDR3 loop: CASSPSRQTGYTF. Here the CDR3 DNA reads TGTGCCAGCAGCCCCTCCAGACAGACGGGCTACACCTTC. The J gene is TRBJ1-2, the V gene TRBV27, with D perhaps matching TRBD1 (5 bases). The CDR3 length is 13 residues. Germline CDR1 reads MNHEY; CDR2 reads SMNVEV (reference sequence). V lost 6 bases and J lost 8, with 16 bases in between.

V gene TRBV6-6 combines with J gene TRBJ2-1, with TRBD2 matching 12 bases. CDR3 size: 16 residues. Germline V gives CDR1 MNHNY, CDR2 SVGAGI (reference sequence). Trimming cost V 6 bases and J 0 bases; bases outside gene matches: 3. The CDR3 sequence is CASRRLAGDSYNEQFF. As DNA, the CDR3 is TGTGCCAGCAGACGACTAGCGGGAGACTCCTACAATGAGCAGTTCTTC.

The chain recombines TRBV3-1 (or the pseudogene TRBV3-2) with TRBJ2-7; 10 bases fit TRBD2. Germline-derived CDR1 and CDR2 are LGHDT and YNNKEL (reference sequence). Trimming took 2 bases from V and 7 from J; bases not matched to a gene: 17. This CDR3 is 18 amino acids long. In DNA form, the CDR3 reads TGTGCCAGCAGCCAAAGCTTGAGGCTAGCGGGAGCCAGGAGGGAGCAGTACTTC. Its protein product is CASSQSLRLAGARREQYF.

This chain links TRBV2 with TRBJ1-2; D unclear. The CDR3 loop spans 12 amino acids. V was cut by 7 bases and J by 7 bases, with 13 bases left in between. Germline-derived CDR1 and CDR2 are SNHLY and FYNNEI. CDR3 nucleotide sequence: TGTGCCAGCACGTGGGATACCGGTGGCTACACCTTC. Translation gives CASTWDTGGYTF.

The J gene is TRBJ2-1, the V gene TRBV6-6; 15 bases are shared with TRBD2. V shed 6 bases, J shed 8 bases, and the junction held 8 bases outside the gene matches. The CDR3 covers 16 residues. The germline V gene has CDR1 MNHNY and CDR2 SVGAGI (reference sequence). The chain's CDR3 is CASSDPGTSGRYEQFF. CDR3 nucleotides: TGTGCCAGCAGCGATCCTGGGACTAGCGGGAGGTATGAGCAGTTCTTC.

V usage is TRBV7-8 and J usage is TRBJ2-1, with D possibly being TRBD1 (6 bases). The CDR3 has 14 amino acids. V lost 5 bases to trimming and J lost 2 bases, with 10 bases between them. The germline V gene has CDR1 SGHVS and CDR2 FQNEAQ. As DNA, the CDR3 is TGTGCCAGCAGCCAGGACAGAACCTACAATGAGCAGTTCTTC. Translating it yields CASSQDRTYNEQFF.

The chain employs TRBV4-2 and TRBJ2-3; D may be TRBD2 (6 bases). Trimming left V 1 base short and J 6 bases short, with 11 bases between. This CDR3 has 14 amino acids. The germline V gene encodes CDR1 LGHNA and CDR2 YNFKEQ. CDR3 nucleotide sequence: TGTGCCAGCAGCCAAGTGGGGGACTTGGATACGCAGTATTTT. Protein product: CASSQVGDLDTQYF.

J is TRBJ2-5 and V is TRBV4-1; TRBD2 matches at 8 bases. CDR1 is MGHRA, CDR2 YSYEKL, per germline. The CDR3 has 17 amino acids. With V trimmed by 1 base and J by 0 bases, 7 bases remained unmatched. The CDR3 loop reads CASSQVAGLDDQETQYF. The CDR3 DNA sequence: TGCGCCAGCAGCCAAGTTGCGGGACTAGACGACCAAGAGACCCAGTACTTC.

The J gene is TRBJ1-6, the V gene TRBV6-5; D unclear. CDR3 length: 15 residues. V shed 8 bases and J shed 2 bases, with 13 bases lying between them. In germline, CDR1 is MNHEY, CDR2 SVGAGI. CDR3 in DNA: TGTGCCAGCTCGGGCCGGGCGGCCTATAATTCACCCCTCCACTTT. This codes for CASSGRAAYNSPLHF.

The gene calls are TRBV7-8 and TRBJ1-3, with D unresolved. V was clipped by 8 bases and J by 0 bases, with 14 bases between them. The germline CDR1 and CDR2 sequences are SGHVS and FQNEAQ. CDR3 length equals 15 residues. CDR3 protein: CASQKGRTSGNTIYF. CDR3 DNA sequence: TGTGCCAGCCAGAAAGGACGGACCTCTGGAAACACCATATATTTT.

CDR3 region: CAWETGLANSYEQYF. In DNA, the CDR3 is TGTGCCTGGGAGACAGGACTAGCGAATTCGTACGAGCAGTACTTC. The rearrangement links TRBV30 to TRBJ2-7; 9 bases fit TRBD2. The CDR3 runs to 15 residues. The V and J ends lost 5 bases and 4 bases, in that order; junction bases with no gene match: 12. Germline CDR1 reads GTSNPN; CDR2 reads SVGIG (reference sequence).

This chain links TRBV3-1 (or the pseudogene TRBV3-2) with TRBJ2-3; 12 positions match TRBD2. Germline loops: CDR1 LGHDT, CDR2 YNNKEL (reference sequence). J gave up 4 bases and V 4 bases, and 3 bases lay outside the gene matches. The CDR3 consists of 15 residues. CDR3 nucleotide sequence: TGTGCCAGCAGCCCTCTAGCGGGGGGGGCAGATACGCAGTATTTT. As protein: CASSPLAGGADTQYF.

The rearrangement links TRBV4-1 to TRBJ2-7, with a weak D call TRBD1 (6 bases). V was pared by 2 bases and J by 3 bases, with 11 bases between. This CDR3 is built from 14 residues. Germline V gene data show CDR1 as MGHRA and CDR2 as YSYEKL. CDR3 nucleotides: TGCGCCAGCAGCCAACCGGGACACGGCTACGAGCAGTACTTC. It is translated as CASSQPGHGYEQYF.

The CDR3 coding sequence is TGTGCCAGCAGCGCGGACAGGGGTCGTTCACCCCTCCACTTT. Protein: CASSADRGRSPLHF. The chain employs TRBV11-1 and TRBJ1-6; 9 bases fit TRBD1. This CDR3 comprises 14 residues. Germline-derived CDR1 and CDR2 are SGHAT and FQDESV (reference sequence). With V trimmed by 5 bases and J by 9 bases, 5 bases remained unmatched.

This chain joins TRBV6-5 and TRBJ1-2; a weak D match, TRBD1 (6 bases). The CDR3 contains 16 residues. Germline V CDR1 and CDR2: MNHEY, SVGAGI. The germline V and J ends were trimmed by 4 bases and 5 bases, with 20 bases remaining between them. The CDR3: CASSFRGDTRTYGYTF. In nucleotides, the CDR3 is TGTGCCAGCAGTTTCAGAGGGGACACCAGGACGTATGGCTACACCTTC.

This clone was seen a single time. J is TRBJ1-1 and V is TRBV6-5; D gene ambiguous. This CDR3 comprises 13 residues. CDR1 MNHEY and CDR2 SVGAGI come from the germline V gene. Trimming shortened V by 1 base and J by 4 bases, and 7 bases separated the two germline ends. The CDR3: CASSYFGRTEAFF. The CDR3 bases are TGTGCCAGCAGTTACTTCGGTCGCACTGAAGCTTTCTTT.

CDR3 nucleotides: TGTGCCAGCAGTTACTTTGTGGATTCACCCCTCCACTTT. This sequence encodes CASSYFVDSPLHF. The chain recombines TRBV6-5 with TRBJ1-6; no definite D call. The CDR3 is 13 residues long. Germline CDR1 and CDR2: MNHEY and SVGAGI. The V and J ends lost 1 base and 8 bases respectively, with 6 bases between them.

This clone was detected only a few times. The chain has TRBV6-1 and TRBJ1-2, with D perhaps matching TRBD1 (5 bases). The CDR3 runs 14 residues. Germline assignment: CDR1 MNHNS and CDR2 SASEGT. V was pared by 1 base and J by 4 bases, with 10 bases between. The CDR3, as DNA: TGTGCCAGCAGTGAAGTCTGGGACGGCTATGGCTACACCTTC. Translating gives CASSEVWDGYGYTF.

The V gene is TRBV7-9, the J gene TRBJ2-5, with 9 bases matching TRBD2. In germline, CDR1 is SEHNR, CDR2 FQNEAQ (reference sequence). CDR3 size: 16 residues. Losses at the gene ends were 5 bases for V and 7 bases for J; bases not matched to a gene: 14. CDR3 coding DNA: TGTGCCAGCAGCCCCCGAAGCGGGGGGCCAGCCGGGACCCAGTACTTC. This sequence encodes CASSPRSGGPAGTQYF. The full variable domain, with the rest looked up from reference TRBV7-9 and TRBJ2-5, is DTGVSQNPRHKITKRGQNVTFRCDPISEHNRLYWYRQTLGQGPEFLTYFQNEAQLEKSRLLSDRFSAERPKGSFSTLEIQRTEQGDSAMYLCASSPRSGGPAGTQYFGPGTRLLVL.

V gene TRBV7-3 combines with J gene TRBJ2-4; TRBD2 is a possible D gene (6 bases). Between the trimmed V and J ends, which lost 5 bases and 5 bases, there was a span of 16 bases. The CDR3 length is 15 residues. Germline CDR1 is SGHTA and CDR2 is FQGTGA. The CDR3 is CASSRDSYRENIQYF. For the CDR3, the DNA is TGTGCCAGCAGCCGGGACTCTTATCGCGAAAACATTCAGTACTTC. Filled out from reference TRBV7-3 and TRBJ2-4, the complete variable domain reads GAGVSQTPSNKVTEKGKYVELRCDPISGHTALYWYRQSLGQGPEFLIYFQGTGAADDSGLPNDRFFAVRPEGSVSTLKIQRTERGDSAVYLCASSRDSYRENIQYFGAGTRLSVL.

V is TRBV4-1 and J is TRBJ1-5; the D is unclear. The CDR3 loop spans 13 amino acids. CDR1 is MGHRA, CDR2 YSYEKL, per germline. The V and J ends lost 0 bases and 5 bases respectively, with 5 bases between them. The CDR3 bases are TGCGCCAGCAGCCAAGAGAGGGATCAGCCCCAGCATTTT. Its protein is CASSQERDQPQHF.

This clone was counted between two and nine times. The gene calls are TRBV21-1 and TRBJ1-5. TRBV21-1 is flagged as a pseudogene. The length of the CDR3 is 17 residues. CDR3 region: CASSKEGSHNPNQPQHF. The CDR3 DNA sequence: TGTGCCAGCAGCAAAGAGGGGAGCCACAACCCTAATCAGCCCCAGCATTTT.

The V gene is TRBV6-2 or TRBV6-3, the J gene TRBJ2-7; 9 bases fit TRBD2. Germline-derived CDR1 and CDR2 are MNHEY and SVGEGT. The length of the CDR3 is 13 residues. V was clipped by 0 bases and J by 13 bases; unmatched bases: 7. For the CDR3, the DNA is TGTGCCAGCAGTTACTCGGGGTTAGCGGGAGACTACTTC. As protein: CASSYSGLAGDYF.